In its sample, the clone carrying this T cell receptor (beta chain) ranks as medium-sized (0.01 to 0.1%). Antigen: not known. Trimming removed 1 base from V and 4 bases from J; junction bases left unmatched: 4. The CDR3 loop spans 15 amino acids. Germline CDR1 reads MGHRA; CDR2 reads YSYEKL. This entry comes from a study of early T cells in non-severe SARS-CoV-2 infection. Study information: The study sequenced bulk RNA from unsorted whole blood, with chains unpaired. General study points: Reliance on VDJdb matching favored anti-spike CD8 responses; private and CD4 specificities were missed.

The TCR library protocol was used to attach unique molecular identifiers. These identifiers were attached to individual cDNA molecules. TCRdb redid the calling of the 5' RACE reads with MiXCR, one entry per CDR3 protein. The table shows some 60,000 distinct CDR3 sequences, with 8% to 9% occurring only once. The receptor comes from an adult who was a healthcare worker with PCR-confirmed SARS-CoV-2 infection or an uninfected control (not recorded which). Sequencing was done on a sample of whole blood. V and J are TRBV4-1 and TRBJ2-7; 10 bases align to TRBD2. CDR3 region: CASSQGTSGLYEQYF. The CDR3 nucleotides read TGCGCCAGCAGCCAAGGGACTAGCGGCCTTTACGAGCAGTACTTC.